The sequence of this T cell receptor beta chain was determined in a study of regulatory T cells in long-lasting Graves disease. Study-wide findings and caveats: There was favoring of TRBV28, TRBJ1-2 and TRBJ2-5 in persistent disease. Reduced TCR diversity was observed in persistent Graves' patients versus newly diagnosed patients.

Notes on this clonotype: Its target is unknown.

After removal of 7 bases from V and 7 bases from J, the junction contained 9 bases not matched to a gene. CDR1 is SNHLY and CDR2 is FYNNEI in the germline V gene. The CDR3 covers 14 residues. Sample time point: newly diagnosed GD, antithyroid drugs for less than 3 months. From PBMCs, RNA was extracted and then used to make the TCR library. Library construction for TCR beta used iRepertoire HTBI primers and Arm-PCR of CDR3 regions. In TCRdb, the multiplex PCR reads were re-called with MiXCR into one record per CDR3 protein. Among fewer than 650,000 distinct CDR3 sequences listed, 15% to 20% were seen once. The same sample was also studied in work on T cells in Graves' hyperthyroidism and ophthalmopathy. This second report adds: Most thyroid-expanded clonotypes above 0.001 were also found in blood.

This chain joins TRBV2 and TRBJ2-7; 11 bases are shared with TRBD2. The sequencing here drew on peripheral blood mononuclear cells (PBMCs), taken at new diagnosis, from a patient treated with antithyroid drugs. This TCR was recovered from a young man with Graves disease. In DNA, the CDR3 is TGTGCCAGCATCGAGACTAGCGGGGTCAGGGAGCAGTACTTC. It codes for CASIETSGVREQYF.